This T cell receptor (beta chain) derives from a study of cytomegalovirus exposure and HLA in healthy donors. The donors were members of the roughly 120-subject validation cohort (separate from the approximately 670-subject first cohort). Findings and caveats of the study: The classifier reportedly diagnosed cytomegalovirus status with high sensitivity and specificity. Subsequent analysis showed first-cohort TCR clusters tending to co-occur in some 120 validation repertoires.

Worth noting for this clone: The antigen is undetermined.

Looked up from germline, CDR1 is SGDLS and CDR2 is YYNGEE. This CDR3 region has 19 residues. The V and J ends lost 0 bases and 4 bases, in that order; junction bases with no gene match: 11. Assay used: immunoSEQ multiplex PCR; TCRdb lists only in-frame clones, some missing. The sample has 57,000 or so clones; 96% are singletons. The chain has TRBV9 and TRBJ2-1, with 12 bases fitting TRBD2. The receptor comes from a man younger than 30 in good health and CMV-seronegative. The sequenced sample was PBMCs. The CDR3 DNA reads TGTGCCAGCAGCGTAGCCGGAGGACTAGCGGGAACTCAGTACAATGAGCAGTTCTTC. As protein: CASSVAGGLAGTQYNEQFF.